These 5 T cell receptor beta chains were all obtained from the same sample, sequenced in a study of OX40 agonist ivuxolimab in advanced cancers. Sequenced by immunoSEQ multiplex PCR; TCRdb stores in-frame clones only, minus some. The table has tens of thousands of clones, 70% to 90% seen once; the top ten hold approximately 1%. Source: CD4+ or CD8+ T cells sorted from blood, taken in a trial of the OX40 agonist ivuxolimab. Receptor source: an adult with an advanced solid tumor such as melanoma, head and neck, liver or kidney cancer.

V and J are TRBV5-1 and TRBJ1-1; TRBD1 matches 8 bases. Germline V gene data show CDR1 as SGHRS and CDR2 as YFSETQ. The CDR3 has 15 amino acids. Trimming took 0 bases from V and 6 from J; bases not matched to a gene: 7. CDR3 sequence: CASSLDWQGAAEAFF. CDR3 coding DNA: TGCGCCAGCAGCTTGGATTGGCAGGGGGCGGCTGAAGCTTTCTTT.

The rearrangement joins TRBV18 to TRBJ1-6, with unresolved D. Germline loops: CDR1 KGHSH, CDR2 LQKENI. Trimming shortened V by 7 bases and J by 11 bases, and 12 bases separated the two germline ends. This CDR3 contains 12 residues. The CDR3 protein is CASCVANTPLHF. For the CDR3, the DNA is TGTGCCAGCTGCGTAGCAAACACACCCCTCCACTTT. The whole variable domain, filled in from reference TRBV18 and TRBJ1-6, reads NAGVMQNPRHLVRRRGQEARLRCSPMKGHSHVYWYRQLPEEGLKFMVYLQKENIIDESGMPKERFSAEFPKEGPSILRIQQVVRGDSAAYFCASCVANTPLHFGNGTRLTVT.

The V gene is TRBV10-3, the J gene TRBJ2-5; 15 bases are a match to TRBD2. Trimming cost V 4 bases and J 5 bases; bases outside gene matches: 11. CDR1 ENHRY and CDR2 SYGVKD come from the germline V gene. This CDR3 has 18 residues. This chain's CDR3 is CAISATTGTSGGRETQYF. The DNA of the CDR3 is TGTGCCATCAGTGCTACCACCGGGACTAGCGGGGGGCGGGAGACCCAGTACTTC.

The chain links TRBV18 to TRBJ2-7; D may match TRBD1 or TRBD2 (6 bases each). The ends were cut back, 4 bases at V and 5 bases at J, with 21 bases in the middle. The CDR3 runs to 16 residues. The germline V gene encodes CDR1 KGHSH and CDR2 LQKENI. CDR3 in DNA: TGTGCCAGCTCACTTCGACGGGGGCAGGCCAGCGACGAGCAGTACTTC. Protein sequence: CASSLRRGQASDEQYF.

This sequence joins TRBV5-4 and TRBJ2-7; 9 positions agree with TRBD1. The germline V gene encodes CDR1 SGHNT and CDR2 YYREEE (reference sequence). The J segment lost 3 bases and the V segment lost 10 bases, leaving 11 bases of the junction unmatched. This CDR3 is 14 amino acids long. The CDR3 spells CALTDRGAVYEQYF. DNA for the CDR3: TGTGCCCTCACGGACAGGGGAGCCGTCTACGAGCAGTACTTC.